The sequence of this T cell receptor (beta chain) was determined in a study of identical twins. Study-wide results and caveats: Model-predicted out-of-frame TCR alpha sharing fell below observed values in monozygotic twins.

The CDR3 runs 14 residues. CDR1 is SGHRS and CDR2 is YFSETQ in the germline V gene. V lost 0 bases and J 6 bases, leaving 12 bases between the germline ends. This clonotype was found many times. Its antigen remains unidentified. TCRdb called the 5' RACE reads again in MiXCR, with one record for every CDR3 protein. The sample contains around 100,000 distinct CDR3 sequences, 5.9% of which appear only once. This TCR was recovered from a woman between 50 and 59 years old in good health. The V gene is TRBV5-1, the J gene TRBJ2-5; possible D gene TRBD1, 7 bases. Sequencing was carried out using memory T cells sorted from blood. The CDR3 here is CASSLGDSGQTQYF. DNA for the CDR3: TGCGCCAGCAGCTTGGGGGACAGCGGGCAGACCCAGTACTTC.